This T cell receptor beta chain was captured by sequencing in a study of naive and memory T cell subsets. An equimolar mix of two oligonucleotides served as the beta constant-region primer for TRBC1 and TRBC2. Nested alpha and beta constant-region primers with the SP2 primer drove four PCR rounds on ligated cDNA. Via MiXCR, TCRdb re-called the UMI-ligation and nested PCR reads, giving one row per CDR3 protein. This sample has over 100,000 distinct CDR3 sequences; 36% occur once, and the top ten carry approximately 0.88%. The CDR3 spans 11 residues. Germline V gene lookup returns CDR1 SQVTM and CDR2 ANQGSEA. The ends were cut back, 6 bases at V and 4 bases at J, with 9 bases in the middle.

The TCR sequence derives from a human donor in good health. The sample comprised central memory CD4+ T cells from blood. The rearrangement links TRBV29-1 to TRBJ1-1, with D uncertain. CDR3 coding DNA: TGCAGCGTCGACACCTCCACTGAAGCTTTCTTT. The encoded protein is CSVDTSTEAFF.